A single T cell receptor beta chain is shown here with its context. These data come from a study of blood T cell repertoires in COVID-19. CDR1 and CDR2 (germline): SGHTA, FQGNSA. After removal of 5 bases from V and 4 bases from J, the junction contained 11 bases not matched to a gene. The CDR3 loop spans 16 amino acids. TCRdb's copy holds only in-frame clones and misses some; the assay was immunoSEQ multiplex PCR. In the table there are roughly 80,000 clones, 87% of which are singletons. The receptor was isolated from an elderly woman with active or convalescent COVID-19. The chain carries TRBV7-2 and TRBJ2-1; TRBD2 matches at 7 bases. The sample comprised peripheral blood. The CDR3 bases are TGTGCCAGCAGCCCATCGGGGGGAGGGGCATACAATGAGCAGTTCTTC. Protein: CASSPSGGGAYNEQFF. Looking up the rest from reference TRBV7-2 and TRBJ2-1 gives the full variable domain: GAGVSQSPSNKVTEKGKDVELRCDPISGHTALYWYRQSLGQGLEFLIYFQGNSAPDKSGLPSDRFSAERTGGSVSTLTIQRTQQEDSAVYLCASSPSGGGAYNEQFFGPGTRLTVL.